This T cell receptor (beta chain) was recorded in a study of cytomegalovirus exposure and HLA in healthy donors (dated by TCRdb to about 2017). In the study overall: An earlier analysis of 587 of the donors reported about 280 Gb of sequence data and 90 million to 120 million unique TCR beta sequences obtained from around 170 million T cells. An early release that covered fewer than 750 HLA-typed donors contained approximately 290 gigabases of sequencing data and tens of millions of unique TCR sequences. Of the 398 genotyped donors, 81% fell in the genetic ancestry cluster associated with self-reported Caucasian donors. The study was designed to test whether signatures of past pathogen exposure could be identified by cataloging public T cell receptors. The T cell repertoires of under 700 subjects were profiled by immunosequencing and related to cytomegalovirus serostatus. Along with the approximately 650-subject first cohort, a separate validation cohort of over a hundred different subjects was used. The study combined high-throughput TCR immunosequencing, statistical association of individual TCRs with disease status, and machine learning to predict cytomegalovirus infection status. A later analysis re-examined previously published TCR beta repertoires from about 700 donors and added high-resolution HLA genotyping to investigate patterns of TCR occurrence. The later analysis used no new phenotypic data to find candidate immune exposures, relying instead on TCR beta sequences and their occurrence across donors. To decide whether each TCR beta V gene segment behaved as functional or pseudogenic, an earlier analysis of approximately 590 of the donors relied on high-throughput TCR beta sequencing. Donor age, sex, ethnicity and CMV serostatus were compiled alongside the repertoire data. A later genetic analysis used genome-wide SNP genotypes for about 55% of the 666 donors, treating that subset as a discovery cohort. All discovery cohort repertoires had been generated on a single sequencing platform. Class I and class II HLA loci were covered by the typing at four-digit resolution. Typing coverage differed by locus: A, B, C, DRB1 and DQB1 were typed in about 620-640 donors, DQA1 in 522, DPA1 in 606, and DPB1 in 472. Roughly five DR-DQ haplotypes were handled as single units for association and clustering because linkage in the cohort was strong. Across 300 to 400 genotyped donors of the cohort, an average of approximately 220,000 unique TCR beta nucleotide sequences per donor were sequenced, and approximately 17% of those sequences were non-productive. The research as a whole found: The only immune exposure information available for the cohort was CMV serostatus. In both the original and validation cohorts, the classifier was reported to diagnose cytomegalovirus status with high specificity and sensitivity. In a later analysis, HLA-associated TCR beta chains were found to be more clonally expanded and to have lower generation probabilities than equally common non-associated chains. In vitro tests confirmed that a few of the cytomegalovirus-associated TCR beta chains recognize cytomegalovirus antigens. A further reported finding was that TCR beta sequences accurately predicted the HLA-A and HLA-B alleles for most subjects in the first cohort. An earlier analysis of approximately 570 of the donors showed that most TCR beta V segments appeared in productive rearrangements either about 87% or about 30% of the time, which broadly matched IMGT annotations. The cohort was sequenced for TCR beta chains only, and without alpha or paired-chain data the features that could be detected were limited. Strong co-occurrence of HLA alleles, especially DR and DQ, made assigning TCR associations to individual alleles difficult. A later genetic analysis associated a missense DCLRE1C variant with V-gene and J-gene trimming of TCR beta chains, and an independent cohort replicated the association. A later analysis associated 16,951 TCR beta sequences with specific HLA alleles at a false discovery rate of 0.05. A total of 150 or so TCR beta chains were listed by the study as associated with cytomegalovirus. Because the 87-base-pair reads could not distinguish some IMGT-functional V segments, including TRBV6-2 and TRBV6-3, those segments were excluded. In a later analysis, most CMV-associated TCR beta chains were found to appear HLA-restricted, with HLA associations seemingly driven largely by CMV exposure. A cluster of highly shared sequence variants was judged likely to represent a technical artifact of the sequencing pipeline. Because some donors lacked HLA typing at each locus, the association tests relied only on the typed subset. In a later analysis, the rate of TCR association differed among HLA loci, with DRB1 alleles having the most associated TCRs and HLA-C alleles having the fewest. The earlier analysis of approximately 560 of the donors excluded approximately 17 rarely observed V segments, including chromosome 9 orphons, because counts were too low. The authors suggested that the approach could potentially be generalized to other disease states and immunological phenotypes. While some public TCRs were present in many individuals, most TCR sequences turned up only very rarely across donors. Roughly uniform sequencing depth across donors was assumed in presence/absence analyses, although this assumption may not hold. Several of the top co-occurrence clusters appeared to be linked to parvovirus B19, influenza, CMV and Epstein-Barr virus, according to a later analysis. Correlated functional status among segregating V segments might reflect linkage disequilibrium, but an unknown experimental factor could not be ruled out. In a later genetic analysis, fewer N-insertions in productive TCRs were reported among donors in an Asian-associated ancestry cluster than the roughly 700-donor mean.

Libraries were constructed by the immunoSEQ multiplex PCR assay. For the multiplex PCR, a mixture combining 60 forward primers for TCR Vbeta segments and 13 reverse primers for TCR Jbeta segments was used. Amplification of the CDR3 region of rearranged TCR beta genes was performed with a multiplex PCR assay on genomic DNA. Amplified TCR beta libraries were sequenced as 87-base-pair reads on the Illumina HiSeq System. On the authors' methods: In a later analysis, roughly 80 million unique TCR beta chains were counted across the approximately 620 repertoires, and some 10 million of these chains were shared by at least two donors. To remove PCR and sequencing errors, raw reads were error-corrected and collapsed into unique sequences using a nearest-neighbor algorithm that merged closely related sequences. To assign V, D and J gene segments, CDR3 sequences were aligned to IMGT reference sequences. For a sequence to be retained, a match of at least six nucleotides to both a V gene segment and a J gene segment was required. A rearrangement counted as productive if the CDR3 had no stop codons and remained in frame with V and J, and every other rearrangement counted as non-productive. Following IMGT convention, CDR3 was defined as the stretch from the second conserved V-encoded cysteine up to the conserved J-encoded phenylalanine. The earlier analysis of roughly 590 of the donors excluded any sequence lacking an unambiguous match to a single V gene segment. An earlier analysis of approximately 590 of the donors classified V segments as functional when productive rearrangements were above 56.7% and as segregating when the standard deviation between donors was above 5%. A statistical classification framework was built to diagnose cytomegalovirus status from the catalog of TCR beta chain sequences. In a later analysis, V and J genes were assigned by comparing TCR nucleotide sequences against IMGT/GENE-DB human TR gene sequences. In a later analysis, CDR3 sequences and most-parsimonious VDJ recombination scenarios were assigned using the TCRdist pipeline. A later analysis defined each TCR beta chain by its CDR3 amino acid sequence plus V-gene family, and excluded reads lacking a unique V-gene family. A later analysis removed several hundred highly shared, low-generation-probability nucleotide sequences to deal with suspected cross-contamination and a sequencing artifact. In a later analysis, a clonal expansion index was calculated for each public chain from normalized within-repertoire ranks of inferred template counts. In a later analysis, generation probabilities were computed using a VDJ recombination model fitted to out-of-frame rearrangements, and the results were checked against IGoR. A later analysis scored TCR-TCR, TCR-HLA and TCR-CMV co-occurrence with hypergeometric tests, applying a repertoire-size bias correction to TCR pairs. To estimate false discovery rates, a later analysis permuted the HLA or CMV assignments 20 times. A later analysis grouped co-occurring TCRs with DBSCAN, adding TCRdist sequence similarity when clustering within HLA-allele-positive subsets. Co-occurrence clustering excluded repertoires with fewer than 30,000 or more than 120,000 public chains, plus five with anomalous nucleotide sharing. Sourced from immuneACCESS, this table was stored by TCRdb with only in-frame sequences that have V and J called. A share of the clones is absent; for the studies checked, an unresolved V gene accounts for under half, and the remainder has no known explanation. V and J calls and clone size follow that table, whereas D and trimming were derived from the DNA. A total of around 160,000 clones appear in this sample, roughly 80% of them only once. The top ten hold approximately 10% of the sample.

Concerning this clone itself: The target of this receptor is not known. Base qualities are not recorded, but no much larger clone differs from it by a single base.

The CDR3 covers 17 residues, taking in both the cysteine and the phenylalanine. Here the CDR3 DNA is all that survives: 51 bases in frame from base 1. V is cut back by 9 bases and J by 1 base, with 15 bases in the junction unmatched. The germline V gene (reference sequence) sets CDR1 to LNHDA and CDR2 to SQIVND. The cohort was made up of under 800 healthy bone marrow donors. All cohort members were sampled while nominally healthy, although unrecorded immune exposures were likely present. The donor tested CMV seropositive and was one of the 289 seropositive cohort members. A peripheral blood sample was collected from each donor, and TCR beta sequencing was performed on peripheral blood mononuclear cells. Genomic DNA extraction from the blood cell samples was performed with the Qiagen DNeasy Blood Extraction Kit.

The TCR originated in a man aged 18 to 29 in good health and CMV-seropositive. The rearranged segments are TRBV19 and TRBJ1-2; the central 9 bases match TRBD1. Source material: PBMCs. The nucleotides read TGTGCCAGCGTGGGCCCCGGACAGGGGTTCGGTAACTATGGCTACACCTTC. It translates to CASVGPGQGFGNYGYTF.